This T cell receptor beta chain was identified during a study of T cell changes during pregnancy in multiple sclerosis. Repertoires were generated with immunoSEQ multiplex PCR, while TCRdb's copy carries only in-frame clones and drops some. The sample has 30,000 to 35,000 clones, around nine tenths seen once. Trimming left V 6 bases short and J 6 bases short, with 13 bases between. The CDR3 spans 13 residues. Germline V lookup: CDR1 WSHSY, CDR2 SAAADI. The sequences come from CD8+ T cells from peripheral blood mononuclear cells, collected before pregnancy. V gene TRBV10-2 combines with J gene TRBJ2-3, with a tentative D call TRBD2 (6 bases). The clonotype was recovered from a female donor with multiple sclerosis, enrolled in a pregnancy study. This CDR3 reads CASSLIRGDTQYF. CDR3 coding DNA: TGCGCCAGCAGCCTCATCCGGGGGGATACGCAGTATTTT.